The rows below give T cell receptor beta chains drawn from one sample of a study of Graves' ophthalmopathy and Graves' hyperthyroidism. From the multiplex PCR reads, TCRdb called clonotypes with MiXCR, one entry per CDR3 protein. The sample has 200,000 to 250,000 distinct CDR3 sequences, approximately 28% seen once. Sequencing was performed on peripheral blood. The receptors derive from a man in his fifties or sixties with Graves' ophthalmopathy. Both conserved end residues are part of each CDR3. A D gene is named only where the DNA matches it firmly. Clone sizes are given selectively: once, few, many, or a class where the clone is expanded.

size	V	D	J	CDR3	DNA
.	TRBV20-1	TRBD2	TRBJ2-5	CSAGRDTRGSLVETQYF	TGCAGTGCTGGGCGTGATACACGCGGGAGTTTAGTGGAGACCCAGTACTTC
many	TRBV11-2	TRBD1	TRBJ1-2	CASSDRGMGGYTF	TGTGCCAGCAGTGACAGGGGAATGGGAGGCTACACCTTC
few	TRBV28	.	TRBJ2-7	CASSFPPPTPYEQYF	TGTGCCAGCAGTTTCCCACCCCCGACGCCCTACGAGCAGTACTTC
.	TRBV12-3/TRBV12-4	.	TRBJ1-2	CASSLWDRLNVYTF	TGTGCCAGCAGTTTATGGGACCGCCTAAATGTATACACCTTC
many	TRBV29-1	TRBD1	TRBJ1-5	CSVAGGGGNQPQHF	TGCAGCGTTGCAGGGGGGGGGGGCAATCAGCCCCAGCATTTT
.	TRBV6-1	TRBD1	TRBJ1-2	CASSEGQGSYGYTF	TGTGCCAGCAGCGAAGGACAGGGCTCATATGGCTACACCTTC
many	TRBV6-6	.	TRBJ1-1	CASSSQVGEAFF	TGTGCCAGCAGTTCACAAGTCGGCGAAGCTTTCTTT
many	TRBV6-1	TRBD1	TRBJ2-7	CASSEAWTGGYEQYF	TGTGCCAGCAGTGAAGCGTGGACAGGGGGCTACGAGCAGTACTTC
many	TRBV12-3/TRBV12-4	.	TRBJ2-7	CASSPGTRPFEQYF	TGTGCCAGCAGCCCAGGGACAAGACCCTTCGAGCAGTACTTC
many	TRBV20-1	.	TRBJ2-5	CSANSVETQYF	TGCAGTGCTAACTCTGTGGAGACCCAGTACTTC
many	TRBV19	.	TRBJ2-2	CASRTGDRLNTGELFF	TGTGCCAGTAGGACAGGCGACAGACTCAACACCGGGGAGCTGTTTTTT
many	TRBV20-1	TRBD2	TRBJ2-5	CSATGTSGEETQYF	TGCAGTGCTACCGGGACTAGCGGCGAAGAGACCCAGTACTTC
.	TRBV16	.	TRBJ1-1	CASSQAASMNTEAFF	TGTGCCAGCAGCCAAGCCGCCTCCATGAACACTGAAGCTTTCTTT
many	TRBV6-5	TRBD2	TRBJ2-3	CASSYLLAGVPDTQYF	TGTGCCAGCAGTTACCTACTAGCGGGAGTGCCAGATACGCAGTATTTT
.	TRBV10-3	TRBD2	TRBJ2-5	CAITGGPGETQYF	TGTGCCATCACGGGAGGGCCGGGTGAGACCCAGTACTTC
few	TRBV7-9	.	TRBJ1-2	CASSLSATNYGYTF	TGTGCCAGCAGCTTAAGTGCTACTAACTATGGCTACACCTTC
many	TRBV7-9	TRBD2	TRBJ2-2	CASSPPLAGGPGGELFF	TGTGCCAGCAGTCCACCGCTAGCGGGAGGGCCCGGCGGGGAGCTGTTTTTT
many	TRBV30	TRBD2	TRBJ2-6	CAWLGGEGYSGANVLTF	TGTGCCTGGCTCGGGGGGGAAGGGTACTCTGGGGCCAACGTCCTGACTTTC
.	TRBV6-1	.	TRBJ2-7	CASRQRTYAYEQYF	TGTGCCAGTCGCCAAAGGACGTACGCCTACGAGCAGTACTTC
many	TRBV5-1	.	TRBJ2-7	CASSRTRGEAYEQYF	TGCGCCAGCAGCCGTACCAGGGGGGAAGCGTACGAGCAGTACTTC
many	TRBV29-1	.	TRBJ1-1	CSVERVRFTEAFF	TGCAGCGTTGAAAGGGTAAGGTTCACTGAAGCTTTCTTT
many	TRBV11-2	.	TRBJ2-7	CASSPPRPGEQYF	TGTGCCAGCAGCCCCCCCCGTCCCGGGGAGCAGTACTTC
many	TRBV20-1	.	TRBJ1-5	CSATGGNQPQHF	TGCAGTGCTACAGGGGGCAATCAGCCCCAGCATTTT
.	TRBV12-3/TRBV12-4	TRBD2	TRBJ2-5	CASSFGLADYVETQYF	TGTGCCAGCAGTTTCGGCCTAGCGGACTACGTGGAGACCCAGTACTTC
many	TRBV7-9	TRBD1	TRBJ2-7	CASSRTGVTEQYF	TGTGCCAGCAGCCGTACAGGGGTAACCGAGCAGTACTTC
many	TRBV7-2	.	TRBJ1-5	CASSLAGISNQPQHF	TGTGCCAGCAGCCTAGCGGGAATTAGCAATCAGCCCCAGCATTTT
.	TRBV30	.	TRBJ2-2	CAWKWGRSNTGELFF	TGTGCCTGGAAGTGGGGACGTTCGAACACCGGGGAGCTGTTTTTT
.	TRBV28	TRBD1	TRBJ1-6	CASSLKRTGEVNSPLHF	TGTGCCAGCAGTCTTAAACGGACAGGGGAAGTAAATTCACCCCTCCACTTT
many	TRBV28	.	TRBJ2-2	CASPDRNTGELFF	TGTGCCAGCCCAGACAGGAACACCGGGGAGCTGTTTTTT
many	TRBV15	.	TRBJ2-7	CATSSGAAEEQYF	TGTGCCACCAGCAGCGGGGCAGCAGAGGAGCAGTACTTC
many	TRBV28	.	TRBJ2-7	CASSFRFYEQYF	TGTGCCAGCAGTTTTAGATTCTACGAGCAGTACTTC
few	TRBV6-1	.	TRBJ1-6	CASTEGRGSPLHF	TGTGCCAGCACCGAGGGGAGGGGCTCACCCCTCCACTTT
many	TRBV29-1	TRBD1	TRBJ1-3	CSVEDWTGSSGNTIYF	TGCAGCGTTGAAGATTGGACAGGGAGCTCTGGAAACACCATATATTTT
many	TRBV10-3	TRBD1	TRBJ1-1	CAIRDRGTEAFF	TGTGCCATCAGGGACAGGGGCACTGAAGCTTTCTTT
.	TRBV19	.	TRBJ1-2	CASESYGYTF	TGTGCCAGCGAATCCTATGGCTACACCTTC
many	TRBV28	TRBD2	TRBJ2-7	CASSFTSGYEQYF	TGTGCCAGCAGTTTTACTAGCGGCTACGAGCAGTACTTC
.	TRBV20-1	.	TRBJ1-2	CSARDQAQVYGYTF	TGCAGTGCTAGAGATCAGGCGCAGGTCTATGGCTACACCTTC
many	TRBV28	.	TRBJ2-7	CASRTPGTSYEQYF	TGTGCCAGCAGAACCCCCGGGACCTCCTACGAGCAGTACTTC
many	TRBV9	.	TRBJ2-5	CASSVATGQGGETQYF	TGTGCCAGCAGCGTAGCAACCGGGCAGGGGGGGGAGACCCAGTACTTC
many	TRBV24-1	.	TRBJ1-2	CATSAMNNYGYTF	TGTGCCACCAGTGCAATGAACAACTATGGCTACACCTTC
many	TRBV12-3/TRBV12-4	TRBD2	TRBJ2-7	CASSLKREGWYEQYF	TGTGCCAGCAGTTTGAAGCGGGAGGGTTGGTACGAGCAGTACTTC
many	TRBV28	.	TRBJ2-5	CASSPAGAREETQYF	TGTGCCAGCAGTCCCGCGGGGGCAAGGGAAGAGACCCAGTACTTC
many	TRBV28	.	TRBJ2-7	CASSWAAAYEQYF	TGTGCCAGCTCATGGGCGGCCGCCTACGAGCAGTACTTC
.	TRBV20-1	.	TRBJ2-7	CSARGAPGTPSSYEQYF	TGCAGTGCTAGGGGAGCCCCCGGGACGCCGAGCTCCTACGAGCAGTACTTC
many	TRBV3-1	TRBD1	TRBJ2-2	CASGDRGHTGELFF	TGTGCCAGCGGGGACAGGGGGCACACCGGGGAGCTGTTTTTT
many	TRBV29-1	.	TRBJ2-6	CSVVVQGAGANVLTF	TGCAGCGTTGTAGTACAGGGTGCTGGGGCCAACGTCCTGACTTTC
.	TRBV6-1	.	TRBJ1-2	CASSPRGGNYGYTF	TGTGCCAGCAGCCCCCGGGGCGGGAACTATGGCTACACCTTC
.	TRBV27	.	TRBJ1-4	CASSSSGAAEKLFF	TGTGCCAGCAGCTCATCAGGGGCAGCTGAAAAACTGTTTTTT
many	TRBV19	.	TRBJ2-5	CASSGNYQETQYF	TGTGCCAGTAGCGGCAACTACCAAGAGACCCAGTACTTC
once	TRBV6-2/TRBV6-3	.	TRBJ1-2	CASSTNYGYTF	TGTGCCAGTTCAACTAACTATGGCTACACCTTC
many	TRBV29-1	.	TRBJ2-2	CSGHFESPGLVGTGELFF	TGCAGCGGGCATTTCGAATCGCCAGGTCTAGTCGGCACCGGGGAGCTGTTTTTT
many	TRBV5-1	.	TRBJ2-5	CASSGGTVGFEETQYF	TGCGCCAGCAGCGGGGGGACAGTCGGTTTCGAAGAGACCCAGTACTTC
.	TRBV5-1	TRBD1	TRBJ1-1	CASSFRDRTLNTEAFF	TGCGCCAGCAGCTTCCGGGACAGGACCTTGAACACTGAAGCTTTCTTT
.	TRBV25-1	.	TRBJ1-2	CASSVEIYGYTF	TGTGCCAGCTCCGTTGAGATCTATGGCTACACCTTC
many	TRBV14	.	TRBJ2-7	CASSRSGYEQYF	TGTGCCAGCAGCAGATCAGGGTACGAGCAGTACTTC
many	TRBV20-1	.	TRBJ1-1	CSASIRASRNTEAFF	TGCAGTGCCAGTATTAGGGCGTCGAGGAACACTGAAGCTTTCTTT
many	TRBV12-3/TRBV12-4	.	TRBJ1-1	CASSSSTSSGFF	TGTGCCAGCAGTTCCTCGACATCGAGCGGTTTCTTT
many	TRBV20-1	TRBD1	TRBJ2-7	CSARTGREQYF	TGCAGTGCTCGGACAGGGAGGGAGCAGTACTTC
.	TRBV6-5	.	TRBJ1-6	CASSYLPGVANSPLHF	TGTGCCAGCAGCTACCTCCCAGGGGTGGCTAATTCACCCCTCCACTTT
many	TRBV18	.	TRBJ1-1	CASSPKQGKAEAFF	TGTGCCAGCTCACCAAAACAGGGTAAGGCTGAAGCTTTCTTT